Following are 2 T cell receptor beta chains from one sample sequenced in a study of cytomegalovirus exposure and HLA in healthy donors listed by TCRdb under 2017. Library construction relied on the immunoSEQ multiplex PCR assay. TCRdb provides this immuneACCESS table in a form limited to in-frame rearrangements. Some clones are lacking; in checked studies, under half of them reflect an unresolved V gene, and why the rest are absent is not known. Within this sample are 190,000 or so clones, with 84% of them counted one time only. The ten biggest clones cover roughly 12% of the sample. Sequencing input: PBMCs. The receptor set was obtained from a woman in her twenties or thirties in good health and CMV-seropositive.

The table lists this clone with a few counts. The chain carries TRBV6-6 and TRBJ1-3; a weak D match, TRBD1 (5 bases). The CDR3 loop spans 11 amino acids. Trimming shortened V by 11 bases and J by 6 bases, and 11 bases separated the two germline ends. Germline V gives CDR1 MNHNY, CDR2 SVGAGI (reference sequence). CDR3 bases: TGTGCCGGGGGGGACCTAAACACCATATATTTT. Amino acid sequence: CAGGDLNTIYF.

The gene calls are TRBV5-1 and TRBJ1-1, with 7 bases fitting TRBD1. CDR1 is SGHRS and CDR2 is YFSETQ in the germline V gene. The trim removed 4 bases at V and 7 bases at J, leaving 7 bases unmatched. The CDR3 sequence is 13 residues long. The CDR3: CASSNGQVLEAFF. The CDR3 DNA reads as TGCGCCAGCAGCAACGGACAGGTCCTTGAAGCTTTCTTT.